This T cell receptor (beta chain) was found in a study of shared clonotypes between healthy human individuals. General study findings and limits: Rarefaction showed that sequencing of sorted subsets was incomplete (despite large depth). The study found about 4.6% of naive CD4 clonotypes shared across a handful of donors.

With V trimmed by 0 bases and J by 0 bases, 4 bases remained unmatched. The CDR3 runs 17 residues. Germline V gene sequence: CDR1 SGDLS, CDR2 YYNGEE. Naive CD8 cells were CD45RO-negative, positively selected for CCR7, excluding terminally differentiated effector memory CD45RA+ cells. As concerns this clone: No antigen is known for it.

Repertoires were generated with immunoSEQ multiplex PCR, while TCRdb's copy carries only in-frame clones and drops some. This sample yields some 2 million clones, of which approximately 94% are seen a single time; 0.9% to 1.5% belongs to the top ten. The source of this sequence is a man between 18 and 29 years old in good health. The source material was naive CD8+ T cells sorted from blood. The J gene is TRBJ2-2, the V gene TRBV9; 8 nucleotides align to TRBD1. CDR3 sequence reads: CASSVVGQESNTGELFF. The CDR3 DNA is TGTGCCAGCAGCGTAGTGGGACAGGAATCGAACACCGGGGAGCTGTTTTTT.